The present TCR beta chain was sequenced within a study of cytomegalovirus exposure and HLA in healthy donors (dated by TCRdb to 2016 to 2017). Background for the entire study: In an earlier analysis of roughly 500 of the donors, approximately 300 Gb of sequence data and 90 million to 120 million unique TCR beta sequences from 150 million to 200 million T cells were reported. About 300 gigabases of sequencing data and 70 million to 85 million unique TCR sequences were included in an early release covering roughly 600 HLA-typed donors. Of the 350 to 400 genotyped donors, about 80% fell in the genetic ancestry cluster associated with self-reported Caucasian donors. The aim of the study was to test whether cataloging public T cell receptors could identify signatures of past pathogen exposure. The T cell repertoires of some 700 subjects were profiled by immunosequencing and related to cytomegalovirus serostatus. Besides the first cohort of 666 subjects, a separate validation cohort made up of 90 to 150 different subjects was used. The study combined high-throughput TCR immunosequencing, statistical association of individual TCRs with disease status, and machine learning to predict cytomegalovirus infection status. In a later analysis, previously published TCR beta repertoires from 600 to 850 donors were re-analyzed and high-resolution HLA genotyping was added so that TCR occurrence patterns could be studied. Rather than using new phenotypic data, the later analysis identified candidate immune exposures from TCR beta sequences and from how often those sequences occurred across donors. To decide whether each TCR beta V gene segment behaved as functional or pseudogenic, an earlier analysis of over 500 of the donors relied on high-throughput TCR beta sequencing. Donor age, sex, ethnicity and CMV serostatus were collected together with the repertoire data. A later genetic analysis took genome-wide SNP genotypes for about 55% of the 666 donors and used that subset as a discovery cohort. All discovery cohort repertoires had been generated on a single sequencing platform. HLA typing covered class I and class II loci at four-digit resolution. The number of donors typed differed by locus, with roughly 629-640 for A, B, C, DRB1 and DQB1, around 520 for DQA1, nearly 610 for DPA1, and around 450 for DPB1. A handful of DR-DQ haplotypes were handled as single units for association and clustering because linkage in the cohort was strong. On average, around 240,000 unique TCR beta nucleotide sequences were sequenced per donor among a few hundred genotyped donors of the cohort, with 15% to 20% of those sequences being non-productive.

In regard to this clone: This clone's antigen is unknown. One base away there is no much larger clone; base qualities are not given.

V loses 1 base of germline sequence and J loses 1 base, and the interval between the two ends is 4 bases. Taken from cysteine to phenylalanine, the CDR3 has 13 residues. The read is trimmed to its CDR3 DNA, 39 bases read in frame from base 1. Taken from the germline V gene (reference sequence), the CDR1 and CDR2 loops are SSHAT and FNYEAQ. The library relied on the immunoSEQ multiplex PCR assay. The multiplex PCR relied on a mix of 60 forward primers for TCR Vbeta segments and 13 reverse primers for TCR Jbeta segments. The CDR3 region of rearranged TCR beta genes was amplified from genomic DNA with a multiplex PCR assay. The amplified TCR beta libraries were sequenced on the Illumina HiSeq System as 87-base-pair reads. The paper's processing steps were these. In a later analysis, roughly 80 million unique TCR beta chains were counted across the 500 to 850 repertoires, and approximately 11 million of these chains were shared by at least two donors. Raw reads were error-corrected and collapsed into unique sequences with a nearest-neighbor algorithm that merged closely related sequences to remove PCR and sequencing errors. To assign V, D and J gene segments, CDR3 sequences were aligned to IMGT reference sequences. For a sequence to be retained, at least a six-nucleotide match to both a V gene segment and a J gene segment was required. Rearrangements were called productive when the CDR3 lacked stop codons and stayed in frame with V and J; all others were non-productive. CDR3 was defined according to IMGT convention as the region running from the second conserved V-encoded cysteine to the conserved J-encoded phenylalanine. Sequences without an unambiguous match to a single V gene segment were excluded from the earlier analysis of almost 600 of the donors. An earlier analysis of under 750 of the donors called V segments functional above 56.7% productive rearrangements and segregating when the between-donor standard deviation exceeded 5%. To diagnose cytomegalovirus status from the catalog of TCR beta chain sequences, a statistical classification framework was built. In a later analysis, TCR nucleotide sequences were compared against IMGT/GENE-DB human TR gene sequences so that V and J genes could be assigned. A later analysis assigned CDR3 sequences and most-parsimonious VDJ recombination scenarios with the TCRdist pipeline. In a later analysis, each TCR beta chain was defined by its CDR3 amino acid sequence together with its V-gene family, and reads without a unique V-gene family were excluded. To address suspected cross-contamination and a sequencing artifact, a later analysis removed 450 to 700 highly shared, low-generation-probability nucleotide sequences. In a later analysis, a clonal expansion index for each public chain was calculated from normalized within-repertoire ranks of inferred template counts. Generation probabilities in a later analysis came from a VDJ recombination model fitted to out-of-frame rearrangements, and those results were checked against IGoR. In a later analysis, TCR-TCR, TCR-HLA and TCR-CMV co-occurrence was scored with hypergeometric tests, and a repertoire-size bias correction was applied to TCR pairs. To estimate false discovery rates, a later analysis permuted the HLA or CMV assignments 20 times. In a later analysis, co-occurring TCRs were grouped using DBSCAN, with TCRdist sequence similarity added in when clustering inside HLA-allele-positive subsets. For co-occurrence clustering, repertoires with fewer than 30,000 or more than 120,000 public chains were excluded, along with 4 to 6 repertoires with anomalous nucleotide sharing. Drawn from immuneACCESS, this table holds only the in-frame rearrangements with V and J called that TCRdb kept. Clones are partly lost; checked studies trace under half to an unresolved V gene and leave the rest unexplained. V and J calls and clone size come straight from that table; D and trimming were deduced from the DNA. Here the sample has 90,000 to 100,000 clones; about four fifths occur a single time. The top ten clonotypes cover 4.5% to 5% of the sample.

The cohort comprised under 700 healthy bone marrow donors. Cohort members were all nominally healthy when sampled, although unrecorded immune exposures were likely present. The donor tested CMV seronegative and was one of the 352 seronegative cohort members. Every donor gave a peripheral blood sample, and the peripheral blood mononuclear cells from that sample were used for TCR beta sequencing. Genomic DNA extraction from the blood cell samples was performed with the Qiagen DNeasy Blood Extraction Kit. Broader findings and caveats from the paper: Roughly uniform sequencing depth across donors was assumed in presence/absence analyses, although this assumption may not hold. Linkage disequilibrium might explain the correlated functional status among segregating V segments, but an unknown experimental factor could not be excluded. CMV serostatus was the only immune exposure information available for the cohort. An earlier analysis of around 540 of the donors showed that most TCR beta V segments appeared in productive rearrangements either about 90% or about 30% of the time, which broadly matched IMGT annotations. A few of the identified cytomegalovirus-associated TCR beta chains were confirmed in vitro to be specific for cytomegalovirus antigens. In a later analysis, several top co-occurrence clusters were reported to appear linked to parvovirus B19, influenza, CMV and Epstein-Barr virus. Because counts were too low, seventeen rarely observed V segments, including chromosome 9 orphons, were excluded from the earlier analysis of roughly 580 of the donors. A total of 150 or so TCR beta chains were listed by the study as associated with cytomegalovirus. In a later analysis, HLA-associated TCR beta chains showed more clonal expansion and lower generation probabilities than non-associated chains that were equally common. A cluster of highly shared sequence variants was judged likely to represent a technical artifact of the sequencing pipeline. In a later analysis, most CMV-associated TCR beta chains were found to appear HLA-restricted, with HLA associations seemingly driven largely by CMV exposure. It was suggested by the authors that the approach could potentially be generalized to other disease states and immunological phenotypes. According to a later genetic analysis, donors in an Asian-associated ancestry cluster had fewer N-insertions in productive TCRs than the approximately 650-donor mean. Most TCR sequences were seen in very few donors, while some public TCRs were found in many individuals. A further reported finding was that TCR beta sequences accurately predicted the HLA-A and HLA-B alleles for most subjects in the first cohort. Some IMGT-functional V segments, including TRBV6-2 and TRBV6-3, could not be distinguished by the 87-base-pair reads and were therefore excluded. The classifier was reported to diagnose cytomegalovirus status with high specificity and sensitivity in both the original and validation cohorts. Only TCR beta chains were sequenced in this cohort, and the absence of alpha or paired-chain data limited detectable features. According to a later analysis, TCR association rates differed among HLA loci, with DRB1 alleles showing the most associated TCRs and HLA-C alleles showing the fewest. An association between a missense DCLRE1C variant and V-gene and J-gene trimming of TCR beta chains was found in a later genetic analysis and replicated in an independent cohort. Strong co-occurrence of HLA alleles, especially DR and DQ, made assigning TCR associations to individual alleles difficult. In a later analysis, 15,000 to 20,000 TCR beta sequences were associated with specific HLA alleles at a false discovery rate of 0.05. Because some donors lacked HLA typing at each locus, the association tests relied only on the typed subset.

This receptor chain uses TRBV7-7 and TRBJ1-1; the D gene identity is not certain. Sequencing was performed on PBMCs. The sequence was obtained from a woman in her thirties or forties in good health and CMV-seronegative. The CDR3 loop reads CASSLGANTEAFF. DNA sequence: TGTGCCAGCAGCTTAGGGGCGAACACTGAAGCTTTCTTT.